The T cell receptor beta chain under discussion was sequenced for a study of Ad26.COV2.S vaccination and SARS-CoV-2 variants. Study observations and caveats: With respect to non-spike TCR breadth, vaccine and placebo recipients were similar. Quantification of TCR breadth and depth may have yielded underestimates of total T cell responses. Participants in the vaccine arm had higher spike-specific TCR breadth; placebo recipients had lower.

Trimming removed 5 bases at V and 1 base at J, with 12 bases between. The CDR3 length is 15 residues. Germline lookup yields CDR1 ENHRY and CDR2 SYGVKD. Of note for this clone: The antigen is undetermined.

Sequenced by immunoSEQ multiplex PCR; TCRdb stores in-frame clones only, minus some. Of about 480,000 clones listed, around 88% were seen once; the top ten hold roughly 13%. Treatment in this sample: about 20 received Ad26.COV2.S at low or high dose, single or two shots; several received placebo; per-sample allocation not given. Specimen acquisition occurred on day 63 following the initial vaccine or placebo injection. The V and J genes are TRBV10-3 and TRBJ1-3; TRBD1 might be the D (6 bases). This specimen consisted of peripheral blood, obtained in a trial of Ad26.COV2.S vaccine versus placebo. The origin of this receptor is a person between 18 and 65 years old who received the Ad26.COV2.S COVID-19 vaccine or a placebo. The CDR3 loop reads CAISRQETSGNTIYF. CDR3 sequence (DNA): TGTGCCATCAGTCGACAGGAGACATCTGGAAACACCATATATTTT.